Sequencing of this TCR beta chain was carried out in a study of T cells in women clearing cervical HPV infection. As regards this clone: The read finishes 3 residues shy of the CDR3 end, and the germline J gene is used to complete it.

Only in-frame clones appear in the TCRdb table, and some are missing; sequencing was by immunoSEQ multiplex PCR. The table for this sample gives about 48,000 clones. Germline V gene lookup returns CDR1 DFQATT and CDR2 SNEGSKA (reference sequence). The CDR3 is 15 residues long. Trimming cost V 3 bases and J 0 bases, with 14 bases left between them. The specimen was blood buffy coat. This TCR was recovered from a woman between 18 and 70 years old with a cervical HPV16 infection that either progressed to CIN3+ or cleared (not recorded which). V gene TRBV20-1 combines with J gene TRBJ1-1; no clear D. CDR3: CSARGGRGMNTEAFF. CDR3 DNA, as far as it was read: TGCAGTGCTAGGGGTGGGCGTGGAATGAACACTGAA.